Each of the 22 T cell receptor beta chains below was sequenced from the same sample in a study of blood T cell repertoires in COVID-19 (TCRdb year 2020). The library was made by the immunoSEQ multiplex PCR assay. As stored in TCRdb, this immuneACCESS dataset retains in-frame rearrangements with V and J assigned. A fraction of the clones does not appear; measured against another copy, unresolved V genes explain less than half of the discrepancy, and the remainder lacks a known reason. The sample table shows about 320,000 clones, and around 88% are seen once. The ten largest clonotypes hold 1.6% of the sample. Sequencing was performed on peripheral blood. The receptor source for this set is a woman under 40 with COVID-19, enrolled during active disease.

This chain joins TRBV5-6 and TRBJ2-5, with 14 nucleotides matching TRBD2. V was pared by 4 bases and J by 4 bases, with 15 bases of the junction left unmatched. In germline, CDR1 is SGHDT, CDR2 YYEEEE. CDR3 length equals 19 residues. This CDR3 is CASSLLGLAGVHRGETQYF. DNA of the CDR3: TGTGCCAGCAGCCTACTGGGACTAGCGGGGGTTCATCGGGGAGAGACCCAGTACTTC.

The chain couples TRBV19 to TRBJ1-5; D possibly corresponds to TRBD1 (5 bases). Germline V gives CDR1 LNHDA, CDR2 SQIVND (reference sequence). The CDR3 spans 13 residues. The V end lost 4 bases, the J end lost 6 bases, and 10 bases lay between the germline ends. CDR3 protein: CASSTGTGQPQHF. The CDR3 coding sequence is TGTGCCAGTAGTACCGGAACAGGTCAGCCCCAGCATTTT.

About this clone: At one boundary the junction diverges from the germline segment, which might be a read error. The CDR3 protein is CASSDTRTSGGPTDF. CDR3 bases: TGTGCCAGCAGCGACACCCGTACTAGCGGGGGCCCTACCGACTTC. The chain combines TRBV7-2 with TRBJ2-7; 11 nucleotides agree with TRBD2. The CDR3 consists of 15 residues. Germline loops: CDR1 SGHTA, CDR2 FQGNSA.

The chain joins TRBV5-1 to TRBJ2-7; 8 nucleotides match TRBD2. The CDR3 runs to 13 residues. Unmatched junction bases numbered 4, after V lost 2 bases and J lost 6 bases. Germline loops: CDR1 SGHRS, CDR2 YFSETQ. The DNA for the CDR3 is TGCGCCAGCAGCTTTGGCGGGGGGAGCGAGCAGTACTTC. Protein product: CASSFGGGSEQYF. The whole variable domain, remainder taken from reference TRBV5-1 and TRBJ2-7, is KAGVTQTPRYLIKTRGQQVTLSCSPISGHRSVSWYQQTPGQGLQFLFEYFSETQRNKGNFPGRFSGRQFSNSRSEMNVSTLELGDSALYLCASSFGGGSEQYFGPGTRLTVT.

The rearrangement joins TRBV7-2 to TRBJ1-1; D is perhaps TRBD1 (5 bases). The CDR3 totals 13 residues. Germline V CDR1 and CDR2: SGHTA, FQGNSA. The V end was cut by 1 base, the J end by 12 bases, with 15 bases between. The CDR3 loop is CASSLGRAGWTFF. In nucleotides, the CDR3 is TGTGCCAGCAGCTTAGGTCGGGCAGGGTGGACTTTCTTT.

The CDR3 region has the DNA TGTGCCAGCAGTGATTTACCGTACAGGGGGCGCAACGAGCAGTACGTC. As protein: CASSDLPYRGRNEQYV. This sequence joins TRBV6-1 and TRBJ2-7; 9 nucleotides match TRBD1. Germline lookup yields CDR1 MNHNS and CDR2 SASEGT. There are 16 residues in the CDR3. The V gene end was trimmed by 3 bases and the J gene end by 5 bases; junction bases not matched to a gene: 11.

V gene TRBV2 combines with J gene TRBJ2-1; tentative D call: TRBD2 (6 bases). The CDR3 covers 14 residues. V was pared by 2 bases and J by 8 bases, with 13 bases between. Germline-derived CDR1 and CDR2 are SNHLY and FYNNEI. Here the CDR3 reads CASSELDWGDEQFF. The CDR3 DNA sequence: TGTGCCAGCAGTGAACTTGACTGGGGGGATGAGCAGTTCTTC.

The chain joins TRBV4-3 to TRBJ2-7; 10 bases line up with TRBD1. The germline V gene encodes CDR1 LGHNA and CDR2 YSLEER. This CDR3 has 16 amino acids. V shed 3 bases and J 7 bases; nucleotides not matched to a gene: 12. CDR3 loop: CASSQEPTGGLGEQYF. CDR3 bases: TGCGCCAGCAGCCAGGAACCGACAGGGGGCTTGGGGGAGCAGTACTTC.

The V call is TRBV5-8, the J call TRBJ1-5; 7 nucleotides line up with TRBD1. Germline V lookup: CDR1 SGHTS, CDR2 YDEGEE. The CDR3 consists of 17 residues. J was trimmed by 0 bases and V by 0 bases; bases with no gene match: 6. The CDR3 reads CASSLGQGSLSNQPQHF. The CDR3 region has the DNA TGTGCCAGCAGCTTGGGACAGGGTTCCCTTAGCAATCAGCCCCAGCATTTT.

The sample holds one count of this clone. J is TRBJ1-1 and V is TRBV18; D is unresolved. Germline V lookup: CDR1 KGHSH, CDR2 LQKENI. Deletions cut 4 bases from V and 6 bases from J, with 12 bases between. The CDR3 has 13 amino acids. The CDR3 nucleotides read TGTGCCAGCTCACTATTCAACAACCCTGAAGCTTTCTTT. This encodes CASSLFNNPEAFF.

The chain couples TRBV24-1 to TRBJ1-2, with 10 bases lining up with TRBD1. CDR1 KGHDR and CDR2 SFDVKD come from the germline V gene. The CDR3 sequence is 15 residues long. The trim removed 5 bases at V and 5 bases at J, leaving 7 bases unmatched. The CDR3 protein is CATSAPGQGNYGYTF. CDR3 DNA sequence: TGTGCCACCAGTGCCCCGGGACAGGGGAATTATGGCTACACCTTC.

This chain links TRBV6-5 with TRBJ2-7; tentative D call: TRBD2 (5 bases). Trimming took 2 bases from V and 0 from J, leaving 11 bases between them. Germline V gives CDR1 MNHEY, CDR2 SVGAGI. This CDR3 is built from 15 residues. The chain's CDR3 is CASSYEGRLSYEQYF. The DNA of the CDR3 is TGTGCCAGCAGTTACGAGGGCAGGCTCTCCTACGAGCAGTACTTC.

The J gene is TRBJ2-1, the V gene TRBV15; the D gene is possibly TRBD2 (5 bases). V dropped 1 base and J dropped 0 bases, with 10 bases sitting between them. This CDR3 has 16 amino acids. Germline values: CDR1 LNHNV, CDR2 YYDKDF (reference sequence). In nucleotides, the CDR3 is TGTGCCACCAGCAGAGCACGGGGTCGCTCCTACAATGAGCAGTTCTTC. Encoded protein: CATSRARGRSYNEQFF.

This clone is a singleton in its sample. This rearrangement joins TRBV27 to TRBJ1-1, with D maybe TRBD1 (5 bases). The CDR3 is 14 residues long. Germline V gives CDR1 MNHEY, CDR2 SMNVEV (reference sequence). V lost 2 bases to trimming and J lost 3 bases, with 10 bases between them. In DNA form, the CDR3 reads TGTGCCAGCAGTTTAGCGGGGGTGGACACTGAAGCTTTCTTT. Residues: CASSLAGVDTEAFF.

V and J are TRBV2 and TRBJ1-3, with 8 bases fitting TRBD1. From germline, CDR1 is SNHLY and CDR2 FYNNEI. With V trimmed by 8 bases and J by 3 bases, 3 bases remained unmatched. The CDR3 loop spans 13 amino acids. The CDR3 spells CASQGQGGNTIYF. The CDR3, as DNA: TGTGCCAGCCAAGGACAGGGTGGAAACACCATATATTTT.

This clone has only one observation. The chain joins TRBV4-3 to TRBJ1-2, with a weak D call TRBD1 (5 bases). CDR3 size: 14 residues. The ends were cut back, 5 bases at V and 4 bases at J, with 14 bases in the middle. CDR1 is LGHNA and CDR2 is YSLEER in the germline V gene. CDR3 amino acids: CASSSGFPAYGYTF. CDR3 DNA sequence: TGCGCCAGCAGCTCAGGGTTCCCAGCCTATGGCTACACCTTC.

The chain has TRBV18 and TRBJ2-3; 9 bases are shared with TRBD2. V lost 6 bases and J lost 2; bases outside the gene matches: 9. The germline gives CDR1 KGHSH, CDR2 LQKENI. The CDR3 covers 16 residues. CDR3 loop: CASSPLSGGATDTQYF. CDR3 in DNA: TGTGCCAGCTCCCCCCTTAGCGGGGGAGCCACAGATACGCAGTATTTT.

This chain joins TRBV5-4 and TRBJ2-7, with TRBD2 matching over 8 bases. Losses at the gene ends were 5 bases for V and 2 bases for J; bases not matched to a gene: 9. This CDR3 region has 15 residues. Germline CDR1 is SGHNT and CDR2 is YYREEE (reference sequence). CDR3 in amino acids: CASRDSGGVPYEQYF. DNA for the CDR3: TGTGCCAGCAGGGACAGCGGGGGCGTCCCCTACGAGCAGTACTTC.

DNA for the CDR3: TGTGCCAGTAGTACCGGGACAGGGGATGGCTACACCTTC. This encodes CASSTGTGDGYTF. The V and J genes are TRBV19 and TRBJ1-2; TRBD1 aligns across 10 bases. The CDR3 has 13 residues. Trimming at V came to 4 bases and at J to 6 bases, leaving 2 bases not matched to a gene. The V gene's germline CDR1 is LNHDA and CDR2 SQIVND (reference sequence). Complete variable domain (other parts from reference TRBV19 and TRBJ1-2): DGGITQSPKYLFRKEGQNVTLSCEQNLNHDAMYWYRQDPGQGLRLIYYSQIVNDFQKGDIAEGYSVSREKKESFPLTVTSAQKNPTAFYLCASSTGTGDGYTFGSGTRLTVV.

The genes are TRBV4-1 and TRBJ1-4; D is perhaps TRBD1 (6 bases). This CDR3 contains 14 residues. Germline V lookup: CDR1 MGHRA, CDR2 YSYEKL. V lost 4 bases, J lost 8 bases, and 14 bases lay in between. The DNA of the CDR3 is TGCGCCAGCAGCCCCTTGGGGACACCCGAAAAACTGTTTTTT. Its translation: CASSPLGTPEKLFF.

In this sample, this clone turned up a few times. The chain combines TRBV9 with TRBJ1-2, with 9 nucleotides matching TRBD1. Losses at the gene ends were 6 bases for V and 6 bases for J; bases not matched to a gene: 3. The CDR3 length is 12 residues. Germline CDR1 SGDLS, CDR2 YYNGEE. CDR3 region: CASMNRGHGYTF. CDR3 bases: TGTGCCAGCATGAACAGGGGGCATGGCTACACCTTC.

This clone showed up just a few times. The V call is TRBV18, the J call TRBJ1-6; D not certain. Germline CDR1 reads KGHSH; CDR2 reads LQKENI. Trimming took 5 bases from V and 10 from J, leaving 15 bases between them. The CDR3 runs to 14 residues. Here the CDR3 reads CASSSSGERSPLHF. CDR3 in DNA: TGTGCCAGCTCATCAAGCGGTGAGAGATCACCCCTCCACTTT.